The source of this TCR beta chain is a study of early T cells in non-severe SARS-CoV-2 infection. This clonotype came up many times. Its antigen is as yet unknown. The TCR library protocol was used to attach unique molecular identifiers. These identifiers were attached to individual cDNA molecules. TCRdb independently ran MiXCR on the 5' RACE reads; one entry per CDR3 protein. The sample lists around 61,000 distinct CDR3 sequences, 9.5% to 14% seen once, with over 1.5% in the top ten. Points from the study as a whole: Anti-spike CD8 responses were favored by VDJdb matching, which missed private and CD4 specificities.

CDR1 is LGHDT, CDR2 YNNKEL, per germline (reference sequence). The CDR3 extends over 17 amino acids. Unmatched junction bases numbered 4, after V lost 1 base and J lost 1 base. The rearrangement uses TRBV3-1 and TRBJ2-3; 11 bases map to TRBD1. The source material was whole blood. This clonotype was obtained from an adult who was a healthcare worker with PCR-confirmed SARS-CoV-2 infection or an uninfected control (not recorded which). The CDR3 nucleotides are TGTGCCAGCAGCCAAGGAGGGACAGGGGGTGGCACAGATACGCAGTATTTT. It codes for CASSQGGTGGGTDTQYF.